What follows describes a single T cell receptor (beta chain). Antigen: not known. Because the CDR3's place on the DNA is in doubt, the DNA is left out and the CDR3 is given as listed by TCRdb. The CDR3 is made up of 13 amino acids, end residues included. In germline, CDR1 is SNHLY, CDR2 FYNNEI. The data were obtained in a study of Ad26.COV2.S vaccination and SARS-CoV-2 variants. Study summary: As a participant in COV1001, the donor was in the Ad26.COV2.S trial arm. The authors gave Ad26.COV2.S intramuscularly, either once or twice 56 days apart.

Generated by immunoSEQ multiplex PCR, the TCRdb table keeps only in-frame clones and is missing some. This table has almost 400,000 clones, approximately 91% appearing once. Whole-study results and caveats: Vaccine and placebo recipients had comparable breadth of non-spike TCRs. A substantial breadth of spike-specific CD8+ and CD4+ T cell responses after vaccination has been reported.

Treatment reported: 19 received Ad26.COV2.S at low or high dose, single or two shots; about 5 received placebo; per-sample allocation not given. After the first vaccine or placebo injection, samples were drawn on day 63. The clonotype comes from a person between 18 and 65 years old who received the Ad26.COV2.S COVID-19 vaccine or a placebo. Sequences were derived from peripheral blood, sampled in a trial of Ad26.COV2.S vaccine versus placebo. The genes are TRBV2 and TRBJ2-5; the table's TRBD1 call for D was not verified on the DNA. Here the CDR3 reads CASKQQDILAQYF.